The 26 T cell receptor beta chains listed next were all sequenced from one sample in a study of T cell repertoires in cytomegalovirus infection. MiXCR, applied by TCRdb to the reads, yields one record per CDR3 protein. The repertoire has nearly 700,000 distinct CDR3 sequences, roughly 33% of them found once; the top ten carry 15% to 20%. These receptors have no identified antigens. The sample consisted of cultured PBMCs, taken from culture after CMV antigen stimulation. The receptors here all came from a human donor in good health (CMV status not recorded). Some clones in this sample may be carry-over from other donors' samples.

The CDR3 coding sequence is TGTGCCAGCAGTGCCAGGGAGGCGGACTATGGCTACACCTTC. As protein: CASSAREADYGYTF. V gene TRBV2 combines with J gene TRBJ1-2, with D maybe TRBD1 (5 bases). V gave up 4 bases and J gave up 3 bases, with 12 bases separating them. CDR1 is SNHLY and CDR2 is FYNNEI in the germline V gene. The CDR3 loop spans 14 amino acids.

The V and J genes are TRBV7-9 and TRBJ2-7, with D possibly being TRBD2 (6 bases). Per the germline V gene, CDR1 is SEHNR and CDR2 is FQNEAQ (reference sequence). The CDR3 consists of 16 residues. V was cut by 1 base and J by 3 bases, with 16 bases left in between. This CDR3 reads CASSLVTGAPHYEQYF. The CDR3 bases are TGTGCCAGCAGCTTAGTTACGGGAGCACCCCACTACGAGCAGTACTTC.

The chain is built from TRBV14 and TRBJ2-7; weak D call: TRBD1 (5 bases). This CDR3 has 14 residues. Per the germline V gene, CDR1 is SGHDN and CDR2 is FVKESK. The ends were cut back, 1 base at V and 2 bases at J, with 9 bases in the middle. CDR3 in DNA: TGTGCCAGCAGCCAAGGTGGACACCCCTACGAGCAGTACTTC. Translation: CASSQGGHPYEQYF.

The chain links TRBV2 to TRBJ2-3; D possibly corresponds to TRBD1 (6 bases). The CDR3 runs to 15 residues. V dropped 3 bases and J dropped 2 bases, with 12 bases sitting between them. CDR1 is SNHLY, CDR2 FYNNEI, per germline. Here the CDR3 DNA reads TGTGCCAGCAGTGAGGGGCAGGGGCTCACAGATACGCAGTATTTT. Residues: CASSEGQGLTDTQYF.

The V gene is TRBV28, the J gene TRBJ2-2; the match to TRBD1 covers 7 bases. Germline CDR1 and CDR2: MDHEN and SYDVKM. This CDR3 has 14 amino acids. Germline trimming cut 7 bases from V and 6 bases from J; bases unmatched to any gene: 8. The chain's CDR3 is CASKKDRPAGELFF. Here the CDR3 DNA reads TGTGCCAGCAAAAAGGACAGGCCGGCCGGGGAGCTGTTTTTT.

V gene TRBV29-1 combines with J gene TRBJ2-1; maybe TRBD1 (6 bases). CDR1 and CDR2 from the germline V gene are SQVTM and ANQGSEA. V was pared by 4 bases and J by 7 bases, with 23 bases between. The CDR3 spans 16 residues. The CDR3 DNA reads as TGCAGCGTTGGAACTCCGGACAGCCCTTTGGGAAATGAGCAGTTCTTC. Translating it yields CSVGTPDSPLGNEQFF.

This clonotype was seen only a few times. Here the CDR3 reads CASRPGLLNTEAFF. CDR3 DNA sequence: TGTGCCAGCAGGCCGGGACTCCTGAACACTGAAGCTTTCTTT. This chain links TRBV7-2 with TRBJ1-1; maybe TRBD1 (5 bases). With 6 bases removed from V and 0 bases from J, the gap between germline ends came to 11 bases. CDR1 and CDR2 from the germline V gene are SGHTA and FQGNSA. The CDR3 runs to 14 residues.

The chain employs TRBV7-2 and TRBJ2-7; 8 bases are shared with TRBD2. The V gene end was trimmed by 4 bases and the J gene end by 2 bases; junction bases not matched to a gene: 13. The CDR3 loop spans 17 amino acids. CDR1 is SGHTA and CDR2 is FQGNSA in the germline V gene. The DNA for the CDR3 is TGTGCCAGCAGCTCCCTCCAGGTTCTGCGGGGGGCCTACGAGCAGTACTTC. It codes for CASSSLQVLRGAYEQYF. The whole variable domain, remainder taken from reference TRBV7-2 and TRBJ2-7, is GAGVSQSPSNKVTEKGKDVELRCDPISGHTALYWYRQSLGQGLEFLIYFQGNSAPDKSGLPSDRFSAERTGGSVSTLTIQRTQQEDSAVYLCASSSLQVLRGAYEQYFGPGTRLTVT.

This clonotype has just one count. The DNA of the CDR3 is TGTGCCAGCAGCTTAGAACAGCCCTGGGAGACCCAGTACTTC. This gives the protein CASSLEQPWETQYF. The chain is built from TRBV7-9 and TRBJ2-5; no clear D. The CDR3 consists of 14 residues. CDR1 and CDR2 (germline): SEHNR, FQNEAQ (reference sequence). Trimming took off 1 base at V and 5 bases at J, with 11 bases between the two ends.

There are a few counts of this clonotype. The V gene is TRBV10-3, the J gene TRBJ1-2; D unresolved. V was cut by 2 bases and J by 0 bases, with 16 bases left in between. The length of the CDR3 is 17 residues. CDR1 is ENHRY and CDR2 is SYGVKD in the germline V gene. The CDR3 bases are TGTGCCATCAGTGAGATCGGCGAAAAGAGGGCTAACTATGGCTACACCTTC. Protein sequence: CAISEIGEKRANYGYTF.

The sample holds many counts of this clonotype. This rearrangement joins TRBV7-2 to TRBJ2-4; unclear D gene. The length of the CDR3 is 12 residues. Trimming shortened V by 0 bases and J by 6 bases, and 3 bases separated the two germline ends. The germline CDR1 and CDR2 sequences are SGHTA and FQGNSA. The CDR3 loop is CASSLAGNIQYF. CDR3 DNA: TGTGCCAGCAGCTTAGCTGGAAACATTCAGTACTTC.

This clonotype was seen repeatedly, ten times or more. This chain's CDR3 is CASSPGLAGVGEQFF. The DNA of the CDR3 is TGTGCCAGCAGCCCGGGACTAGCGGGAGTTGGTGAGCAGTTCTTC. This chain connects TRBV12-3 or TRBV12-4 to TRBJ2-1, with 14 bases matching TRBD2. The CDR3 has 15 amino acids. V was clipped by 6 bases and J by 9 bases; unmatched bases: 7.

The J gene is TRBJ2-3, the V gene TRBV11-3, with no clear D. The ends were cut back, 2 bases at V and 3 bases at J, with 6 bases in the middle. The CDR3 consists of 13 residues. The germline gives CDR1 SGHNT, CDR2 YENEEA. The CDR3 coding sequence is TGTGCCAGCAGCTTATTCCCGACAGATACGCAGTATTTT. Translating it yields CASSLFPTDTQYF.

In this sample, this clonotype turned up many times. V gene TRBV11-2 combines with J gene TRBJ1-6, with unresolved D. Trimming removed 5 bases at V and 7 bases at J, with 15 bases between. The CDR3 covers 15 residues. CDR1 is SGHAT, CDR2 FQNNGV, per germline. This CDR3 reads CASSPLAGKNSPLHF. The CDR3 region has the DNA TGTGCCAGCAGCCCCCTGGCGGGGAAGAATTCACCCCTCCACTTT.

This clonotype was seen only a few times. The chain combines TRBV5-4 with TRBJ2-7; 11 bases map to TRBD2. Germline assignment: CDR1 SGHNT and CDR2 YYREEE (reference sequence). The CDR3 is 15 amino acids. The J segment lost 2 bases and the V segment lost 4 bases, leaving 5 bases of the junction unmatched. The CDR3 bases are TGTGCCAGCAGCCCAGCTAGCGGGAGGCCCTACGAGCAGTACTTC. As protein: CASSPASGRPYEQYF.

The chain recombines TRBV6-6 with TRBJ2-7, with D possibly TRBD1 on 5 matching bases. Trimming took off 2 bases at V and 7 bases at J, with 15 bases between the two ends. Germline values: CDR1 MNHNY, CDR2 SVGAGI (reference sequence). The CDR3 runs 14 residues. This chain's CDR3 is CASSYVTDRTEQYF. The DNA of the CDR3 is TGTGCCAGCAGTTACGTGACAGACCGTACGGAGCAGTACTTC.

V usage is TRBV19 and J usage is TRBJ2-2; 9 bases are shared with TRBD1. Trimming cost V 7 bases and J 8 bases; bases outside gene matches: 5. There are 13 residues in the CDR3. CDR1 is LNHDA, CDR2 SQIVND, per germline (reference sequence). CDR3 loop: CASTDRGTGELFF. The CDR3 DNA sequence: TGTGCCAGTACTGACAGGGGGACGGGGGAGCTGTTTTTT.

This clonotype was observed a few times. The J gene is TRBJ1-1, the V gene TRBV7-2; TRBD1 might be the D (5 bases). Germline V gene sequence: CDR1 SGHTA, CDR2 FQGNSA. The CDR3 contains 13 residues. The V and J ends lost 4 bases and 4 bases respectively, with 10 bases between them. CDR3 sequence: CASSSQGPTEAFF. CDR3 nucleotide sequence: TGTGCCAGCAGCTCTCAGGGACCCACTGAAGCTTTCTTT.

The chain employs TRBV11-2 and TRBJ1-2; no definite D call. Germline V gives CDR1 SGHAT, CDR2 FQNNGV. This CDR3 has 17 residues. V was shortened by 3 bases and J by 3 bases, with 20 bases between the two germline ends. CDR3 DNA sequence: TGTGCCAGCAGCTTTGATCTCAGTGCGGGTTTAGACTATGGCTACACCTTC. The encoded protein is CASSFDLSAGLDYGYTF.

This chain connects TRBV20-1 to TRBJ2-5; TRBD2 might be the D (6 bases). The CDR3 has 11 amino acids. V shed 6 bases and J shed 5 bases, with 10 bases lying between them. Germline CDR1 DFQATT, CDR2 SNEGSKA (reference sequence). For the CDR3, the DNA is TGCAGTGCGACTAGGGCGGAGACCCAGTACTTC. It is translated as CSATRAETQYF.

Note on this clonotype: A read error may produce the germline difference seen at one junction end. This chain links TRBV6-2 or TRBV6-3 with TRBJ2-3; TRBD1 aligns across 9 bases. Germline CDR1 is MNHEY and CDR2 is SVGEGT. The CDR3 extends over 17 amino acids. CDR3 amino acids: CANSYSWTGERTDTQYF. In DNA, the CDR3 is TGTGCCAACAGTTACTCCTGGACAGGGGAGCGCACAGATACGCAGTATTTT.

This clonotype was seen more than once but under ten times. CDR3 loop: CASRLRGPNFYEQYF. The CDR3 nucleotides read TGTGCCAGCAGACTCAGGGGTCCGAACTTCTACGAGCAGTACTTC. The V call is TRBV7-2, the J call TRBJ2-7; tentative D call: TRBD1 (6 bases). The germline gives CDR1 SGHTA, CDR2 FQGNSA. Between the trimmed V and J ends, which lost 6 bases and 3 bases, there was a span of 18 bases. This CDR3 has 15 amino acids.

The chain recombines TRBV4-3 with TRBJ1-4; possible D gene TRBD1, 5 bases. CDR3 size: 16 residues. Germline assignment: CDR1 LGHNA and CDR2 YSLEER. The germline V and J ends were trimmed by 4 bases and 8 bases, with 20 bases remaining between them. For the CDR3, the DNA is TGCGCCAGCAGCCCGTTAGCAGGGTTCCCTCCCGAAAAACTGTTTTTT. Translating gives CASSPLAGFPPEKLFF.

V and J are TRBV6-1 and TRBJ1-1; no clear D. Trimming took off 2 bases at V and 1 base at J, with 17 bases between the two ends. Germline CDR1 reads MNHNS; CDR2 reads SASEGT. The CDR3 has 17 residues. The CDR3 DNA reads TGTGCCAGCAGTGAACCATTCAGGAAGACTCGGAACACTGAAGCTTTCTTT. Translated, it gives CASSEPFRKTRNTEAFF.

This CDR3 reads CSVAGANTQYF. CDR3 nucleotides: TGTAGCGTAGCGGGAGCCAATACGCAGTATTTT. The chain is built from TRBV6-5 and TRBJ2-3, with 9 positions matching TRBD2. The CDR3 is 11 amino acids. Per germline, CDR1 MNHEY and CDR2 SVGAGI.

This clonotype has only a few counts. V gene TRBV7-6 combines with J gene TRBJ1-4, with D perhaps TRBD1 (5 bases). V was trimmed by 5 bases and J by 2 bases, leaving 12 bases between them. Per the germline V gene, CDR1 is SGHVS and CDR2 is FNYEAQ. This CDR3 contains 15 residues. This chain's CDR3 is CASSQWDGTNEKLFF. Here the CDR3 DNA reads TGTGCCAGCAGCCAATGGGACGGCACTAATGAAAAACTGTTTTTT.